The clone carrying this T cell receptor (beta chain) was counted only a few times. One entry per CDR3 protein, called by TCRdb with MiXCR from the 5' RACE reads. This sample carries fewer than 85,000 distinct CDR3 sequences, around 11% of them seen once, and the ten largest clones take approximately 12%. This record comes from a study of early T cells in non-severe SARS-CoV-2 infection. The CDR3 covers 15 residues. Germline V gene sequence: CDR1 DFQATT, CDR2 SNEGSKA (reference sequence). V lost 1 base and J lost 0, with 7 bases in between. Sequencing was performed on whole blood, taken at baseline. The rearrangement joins TRBV20-1 to TRBJ2-6; no clear D. The sequence derives from an adult who was a healthcare worker with PCR-confirmed SARS-CoV-2 infection or an uninfected control (not recorded which). Here the CDR3 DNA reads TGCAGTGCTAGAGTGCCACCCTCTGGGGCCAACGTCCTGACTTTC. Its protein product is CSARVPPSGANVLTF.